A single TCR beta chain is shown here with its context. Trimming cost V 0 bases and J 5 bases, with 11 bases left between them. The CDR3 is 14 residues long. CDR1 SGHRS and CDR2 YFSETQ come from the germline V gene. This sample stems from a study of T cell changes during pregnancy in multiple sclerosis. TCRdb's table, derived via immunoSEQ multiplex PCR, lists solely in-frame clones and lacks some. This sample carries fewer than 60,000 clones, about 90% of them seen once, and the ten largest clones take about 1%. This chain links TRBV5-1 with TRBJ1-1, with a possible D match to TRBD1 (5 bases). The TCR originated in a female donor in good health, enrolled as a control in a pregnancy study. Source: peripheral blood, taken after pregnancy. The CDR3 DNA follows: TGCGCCAGCAGCTTGGCCGGGGGGGGGACTGAAGCTTTCTTT. It translates to CASSLAGGGTEAFF.